This TCR beta chain came from a study of PD-L1 blockade in urothelial cancer. Study summary: Chemotherapy regimens numbering 0 to 3 had been given to patients. When blood samples were assessed, the median T cell count was some 130,000.

Looked up from germline, CDR1 is SGHAT and CDR2 is FQNNGV. The V end was cut by 6 bases, the J end by 3 bases, with 18 bases between. There are 15 residues in the CDR3. Every PCR received spiked-in synthetic TCR analog templates. Generated by immunoSEQ multiplex PCR, the TCRdb table keeps only in-frame clones and is missing some. Of about 63,000 clones in the sample, more than 80% were seen once. Noted time point: pretreatment peripheral blood. Disease in patients was locally advanced or metastatic urothelial carcinoma. Sequences were derived from PBMCs, sampled around atezolizumab (anti-PD-L1) treatment. The TCR comes from a man in his sixties or seventies with urothelial cancer. The chain has TRBV11-2 and TRBJ2-7; D is unresolved. The CDR3 sequence is CASSQIDWADYEQYF. CDR3 in DNA: TGTGCCAGCAGTCAAATCGATTGGGCAGACTACGAGCAGTACTTC.